Listed here are 19 T cell receptor beta chains from one sample, sequenced in a study of CD8 T cells in Susac syndrome. Reverse transcription used about 0.45 to 1 ug RNA and random hexamers. Using its own MiXCR run on the immunoSEQ multiplex PCR reads, TCRdb lists one record per CDR3 protein. The repertoire has approximately 190,000 distinct CDR3 sequences, more than 85% of them found once; the top ten carry approximately 0.16%. Sequencing used CD8+ T cells from PBMCs. The receptors shown here come from a human donor with Susac syndrome.

J is TRBJ1-1 and V is TRBV30; D gene unclear. The germline CDR1 and CDR2 sequences are GTSNPN and SVGIG (reference sequence). CDR3 length equals 11 residues. The V end was cut by 2 bases, the J end by 1 base, with 2 bases between. This chain's CDR3 is CAWSWNTEAFF. For the CDR3, the DNA is TGTGCCTGGAGTTGGAACACTGAAGCTTTCTTT.

The V and J genes are TRBV20-1 and TRBJ1-2, with D perhaps matching TRBD1 (5 bases). The V gene's germline CDR1 is DFQATT and CDR2 SNEGSKA (reference sequence). The length of the CDR3 is 14 residues. V dropped 6 bases and J dropped 9 bases, with 23 bases sitting between them. CDR3 residues: CSATPGRGSYRYTF. The CDR3 bases are TGCAGTGCCACCCCGGGACGGGGGAGTTATCGCTACACCTTC.

The V call is TRBV11-2, the J call TRBJ2-7; D might be TRBD2 (6 bases). The CDR3 is made up of 13 amino acids. Deletions cut 2 bases from V and 4 bases from J, with 9 bases between. Germline CDR1 is SGHAT and CDR2 is FQNNGV. This CDR3 reads CASSLFAGYEQYF. The CDR3 DNA follows: TGTGCCAGCAGCTTATTTGCGGGATACGAGCAGTACTTC.

V is TRBV30 and J is TRBJ1-4; D gene ambiguous. This CDR3 contains 11 residues. Germline V gene lookup returns CDR1 GTSNPN and CDR2 SVGIG (reference sequence). Trimming cost V 2 bases and J 7 bases, with 5 bases left between them. CDR3 in amino acids: CAWSNFEKLFF. The CDR3 nucleotides are TGTGCCTGGAGTAATTTTGAAAAACTGTTTTTT.

The V call is TRBV4-1, the J call TRBJ1-5; D remains ambiguous. Germline CDR1 MGHRA, CDR2 YSYEKL. V lost 0 bases, J lost 0 bases, and 3 bases lay in between. This CDR3 has 14 residues. CDR3 sequence: CASSQDASNQPQHF. The CDR3 nucleotides are TGCGCCAGCAGCCAAGACGCTAGCAATCAGCCCCAGCATTTT.

The genes are TRBV7-9 and TRBJ1-2; D ambiguous. From germline, CDR1 is SEHNR and CDR2 FQNEAQ (reference sequence). V was trimmed by 0 bases and J by 4 bases, leaving 9 bases between them. The CDR3 is 14 residues long. In DNA, the CDR3 is TGTGCCAGCAGCTTAGCGATAAGGAGCTATGGCTACACCTTC. It specifies CASSLAIRSYGYTF.

The CDR3 protein is CATRANRDSNQPQHF. The CDR3 DNA follows: TGTGCCACCAGGGCTAATCGGGATAGCAATCAGCCCCAGCATTTT. The V gene is TRBV15, the J gene TRBJ1-5, with unresolved D. Trimming took off 6 bases at V and 0 bases at J, with 12 bases between the two ends. Germline V lookup: CDR1 LNHNV, CDR2 YYDKDF (reference sequence). This CDR3 is built from 15 residues. Full variable domain (missing parts from reference TRBV15 and TRBJ1-5): DAMVIQNPRYQVTQFGKPVTLSCSQTLNHNVMYWYQQKSSQAPKLLFHYYDKDFNNEADTPDNFQSRRPNTSFCFLDIRSPGLGDTAMYLCATRANRDSNQPQHFGDGTRLSIL.

The V and J genes are TRBV9 and TRBJ2-1, with 7 bases aligning to TRBD1. The CDR3 sequence is 13 residues long. Germline CDR1 is SGDLS and CDR2 is YYNGEE. Unmatched junction bases numbered 5, after V lost 3 bases and J lost 8 bases. CDR3 loop: CASSDDRADEQFF. The CDR3, as DNA: TGTGCCAGCAGCGACGACAGGGCCGATGAGCAGTTCTTC.

The J gene is TRBJ2-5, the V gene TRBV2, with unresolved D. The V end was cut by 6 bases, the J end by 2 bases, with 10 bases between. Germline V CDR1 and CDR2: SNHLY, FYNNEI. CDR3 length: 13 amino acids. The CDR3 bases are TGTGCCAGCAGCGTGGCGGAGCAAGAGACCCAGTACTTC. This translates into CASSVAEQETQYF.

This chain connects TRBV2 to TRBJ2-5; a possible D gene is TRBD2 (6 bases). Trimming removed 5 bases from V and 4 bases from J, with 17 bases in between. The CDR3 loop spans 15 amino acids. Germline values: CDR1 SNHLY, CDR2 FYNNEI. The chain's CDR3 is CASSTRAGSGETQYF. The CDR3 bases are TGTGCCAGCAGTACTCGCGCGGGGTCGGGAGAGACCCAGTACTTC.

CDR3 DNA: TGTGCCAGCACCGGGACAGCGCACGAGCAGTACTTC. Translated: CASTGTAHEQYF. The chain employs TRBV6-2 or TRBV6-3 and TRBJ2-7, with 7 bases that match TRBD1. The CDR3 runs to 12 residues. Germline V lookup: CDR1 MNHEY, CDR2 SVGEGT. Trimming at V came to 7 bases and at J to 5 bases, leaving 5 bases not matched to a gene.

This rearrangement joins TRBV2 to TRBJ2-3; TRBD2 aligns across 10 bases. The V and J ends lost 5 bases and 6 bases, in that order; junction bases with no gene match: 8. Germline CDR1 SNHLY, CDR2 FYNNEI. The CDR3 spans 15 residues. CDR3 amino acids: CASSPATSGIDTQYF. CDR3 sequence (DNA): TGTGCCAGCAGTCCTGCAACTAGCGGGATCGATACGCAGTATTTT.

V gene TRBV25-1 combines with J gene TRBJ2-7; TRBD2 matches at 13 bases. The germline V gene encodes CDR1 MGHDK and CDR2 SYGVNS. The CDR3 runs 13 residues. V was pared by 6 bases and J by 5 bases, with 1 base of the junction left unmatched. This chain's CDR3 is CASRGLAGDEQYF. For the CDR3, the DNA is TGTGCCAGCAGAGGACTAGCGGGAGACGAGCAGTACTTC.

V usage is TRBV29-1 and J usage is TRBJ2-7, with TRBD1 as a possible D gene (6 bases). CDR1 SQVTM and CDR2 ANQGSEA come from the germline V gene. The CDR3 sequence is 14 residues long. V lost 0 bases and J 2 bases, leaving 11 bases between the germline ends. For the CDR3, the DNA is TGCAGCGTTGAAGATCCACAGGGTACCTACGAGCAGTACTTC. Translating it yields CSVEDPQGTYEQYF.

This rearrangement joins TRBV30 to TRBJ2-7, with 7 positions matching TRBD1. CDR3 length: 12 amino acids. V shed 3 bases and J 4 bases; nucleotides not matched to a gene: 3. Germline V lookup: CDR1 GTSNPN, CDR2 SVGIG (reference sequence). CDR3 sequence reads: CAWRDRVYEQYF. The CDR3 nucleotides are TGTGCCTGGAGAGACAGGGTGTACGAGCAGTACTTC.

The count of this clonotype is one. This sequence joins TRBV29-1 and TRBJ2-5, with D unresolved. The CDR3 spans 11 residues. Deletions cut 8 bases from V and 7 bases from J, with 14 bases between. Per the germline V gene, CDR1 is SQVTM and CDR2 is ANQGSEA. This chain's CDR3 is CSPITGGTQYF. The DNA for the CDR3 is TGCAGCCCTATAACGGGTGGGACCCAGTACTTC.

This chain links TRBV30 with TRBJ1-2; D remains unclear. CDR1 and CDR2 (germline): GTSNPN, SVGIG (reference sequence). This CDR3 is built from 15 residues. V lost 4 bases, J lost 1 base, and 16 bases lay in between. This CDR3 reads CAWKNDKLGNYGYTF. CDR3 in DNA: TGTGCCTGGAAGAACGACAAGCTCGGTAACTATGGCTACACCTTC.

This chain joins TRBV13 and TRBJ2-5, with D hard to call. The germline gives CDR1 PRHDT, CDR2 FYEKMQ (reference sequence). The CDR3 extends over 14 amino acids. Between the trimmed V and J ends, which lost 1 base and 5 bases, there was a span of 11 bases. The CDR3 loop is CASSLAALGETQYF. In DNA form, the CDR3 reads TGTGCCAGCAGCTTAGCTGCGCTCGGGGAGACCCAGTACTTC.

This chain connects TRBV29-1 to TRBJ2-7; TRBD2 matches 10 bases. The CDR3 totals 16 residues. V was clipped by 7 bases and J by 3 bases; unmatched bases: 15. Per germline, CDR1 SQVTM and CDR2 ANQGSEA. For the CDR3, the DNA is TGCAGCGCCTCCGGGACTAGCGACCTCGTAGGCTACGAGCAGTACTTC. It specifies CSASGTSDLVGYEQYF.